The sequence of this T cell receptor (beta chain) was determined in a study of T cell repertoires in cytomegalovirus infection. MiXCR, run by TCRdb on the reads, gives a single entry per CDR3 protein. The table records approximately 320,000 distinct CDR3 sequences, 8% to 10% of them present only once. This clonotype came up many times. The V and J ends lost 5 bases and 5 bases, in that order; junction bases with no gene match: 7. The CDR3 totals 15 residues. CDR1 and CDR2 (germline): SGHTA, FQGNSA. The source material was PBMCs. The gene calls are TRBV7-2 and TRBJ2-3; TRBD2 matches 10 bases. The sequence was collected from a human donor in good health (CMV status not recorded). Some clones in this sample may be carry-over from other donors' samples. The CDR3 loop reads CASSERGGREDTQYF. CDR3 sequence (DNA): TGTGCCAGCAGCGAGCGGGGGGGCAGGGAAGATACGCAGTATTTT.